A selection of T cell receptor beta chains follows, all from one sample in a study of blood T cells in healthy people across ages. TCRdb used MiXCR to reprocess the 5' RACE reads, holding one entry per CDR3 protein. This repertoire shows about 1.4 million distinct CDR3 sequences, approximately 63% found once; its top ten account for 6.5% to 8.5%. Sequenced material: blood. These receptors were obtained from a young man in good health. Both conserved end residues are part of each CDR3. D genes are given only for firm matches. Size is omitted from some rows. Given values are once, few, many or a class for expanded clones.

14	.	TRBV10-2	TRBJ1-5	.	CASSDGQHNQPQHF	TGCGCCAGCAGTGATGGACAGCACAATCAGCCCCAGCATTTT
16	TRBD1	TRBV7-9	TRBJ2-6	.	CASSKGQPSGANVLTF	TGTGCCAGCAGCAAGGGACAGCCCTCTGGGGCCAACGTCCTGACTTTC
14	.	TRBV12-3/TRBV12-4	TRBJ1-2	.	CASRTSTGNYGYTF	TGTGCCAGCAGGACCTCGACAGGCAACTATGGCTACACCTTC
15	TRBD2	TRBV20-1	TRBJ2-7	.	CSAPRGDRNSYEQYF	TGCAGTGCTCCCCGGGGGGATAGGAACTCCTACGAGCAGTACTTC
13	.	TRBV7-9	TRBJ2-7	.	CASSLQGGAEQYF	TGTGCCAGCAGCTTACAAGGCGGAGCCGAGCAGTACTTC
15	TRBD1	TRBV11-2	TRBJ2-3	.	CASSPPGQLSDTQYF	TGTGCCAGCAGCCCCCCGGGACAGCTATCAGATACGCAGTATTTT
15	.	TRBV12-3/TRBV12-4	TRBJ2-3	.	CASSSGVTEGDTQYF	TGTGCCAGCAGCTCCGGGGTTACTGAGGGAGATACGCAGTATTTT
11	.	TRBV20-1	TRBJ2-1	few	CSASLRGSGFF	TGCAGTGCTAGCTTACGAGGATCGGGGTTCTTC
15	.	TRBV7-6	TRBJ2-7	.	CASSFEAGAEYEQYF	TGTGCCAGCAGCTTTGAGGCAGGGGCGGAGTACGAGCAGTACTTC
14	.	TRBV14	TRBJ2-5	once	CASSRDGSRETQYF	TGTGCCAGCAGCCGGGATGGGAGTAGGGAGACCCAGTACTTC
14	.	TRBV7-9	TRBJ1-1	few	CASSLRELGAEAFF	TGTGCCAGCAGCTTGAGGGAATTAGGCGCTGAAGCTTTCTTT
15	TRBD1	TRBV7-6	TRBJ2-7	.	CASSLFGQGADEQYF	TGTGCCAGCAGCTTATTCGGACAGGGGGCCGACGAGCAGTACTTC
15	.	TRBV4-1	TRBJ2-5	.	CASSQDPSVGETQYF	TGCGCCAGCAGCCAAGATCCCAGCGTAGGAGAGACCCAGTACTTC
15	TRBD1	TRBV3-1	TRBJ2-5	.	CASSREGTGVGWQYF	TGTGCCAGCAGCCGAGAGGGTACAGGGGTGGGGTGGCAGTACTTC
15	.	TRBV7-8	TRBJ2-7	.	CASSLVPQHNYEQYF	TGTGCCAGCAGCTTAGTTCCACAGCACAACTACGAGCAGTACTTC
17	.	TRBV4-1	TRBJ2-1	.	CASSQNRDLSSYNEQFF	TGCGCCAGCAGCCAGAATAGGGACCTAAGCTCCTACAATGAGCAGTTCTTC
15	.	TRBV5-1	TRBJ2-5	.	CASSARAAAVETQYF	TGCGCCAGCAGCGCCCGAGCAGCCGCCGTTGAGACCCAGTACTTC
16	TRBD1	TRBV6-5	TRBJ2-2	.	CASRGPGQARTGELFF	TGTGCCAGCAGGGGACCGGGACAGGCGCGGACCGGGGAGCTGTTTTTT
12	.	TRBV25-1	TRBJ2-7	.	CASSGGPTEQYF	TGTGCCAGCAGTGGAGGACCTACCGAGCAGTACTTC
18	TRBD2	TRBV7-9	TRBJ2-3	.	CASSPGDYRLLFTDTQYF	TGTGCCAGCAGCCCGGGGGACTATCGGCTCCTATTCACAGATACGCAGTATTTT
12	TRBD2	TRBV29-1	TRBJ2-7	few	CSVVSGAVEQYF	TGCAGCGTTGTCAGCGGGGCTGTCGAGCAGTACTTC
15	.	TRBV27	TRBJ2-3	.	CASSLWSGSTDTQYF	TGTGCCAGCAGTTTGTGGTCAGGGAGCACAGATACGCAGTATTTT
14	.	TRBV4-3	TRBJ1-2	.	CASSQDRTRGGYTF	TGCGCCAGCAGCCAAGATAGAACACGCGGTGGCTACACCTTC
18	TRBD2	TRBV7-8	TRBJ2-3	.	CASSLEPTSGGGGDTQYF	TGTGCCAGCAGCTTAGAGCCGACTAGCGGGGGCGGGGGGGATACGCAGTATTTT
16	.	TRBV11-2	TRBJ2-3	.	CASSLGQPGGTDTQYF	TGTGCCAGCAGCTTAGGTCAGCCGGGGGGCACAGATACGCAGTATTTT
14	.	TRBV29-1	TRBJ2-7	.	CSVEDLEGTYEQYF	TGCAGCGTTGAAGATCTAGAGGGTACCTACGAGCAGTACTTC
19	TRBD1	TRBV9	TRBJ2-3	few	CASSNPGQGPHLYTDTQYF	TGTGCCAGCAGCAATCCGGGACAGGGACCTCACCTTTACACAGATACGCAGTATTTT
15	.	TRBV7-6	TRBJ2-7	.	CASSVTRAPSYEQYF	TGTGCCAGCAGCGTTACCAGGGCACCGTCCTACGAGCAGTACTTC
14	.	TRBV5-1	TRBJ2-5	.	CASSLTPGANEQYF	TGCGCCAGCAGCTTAACCCCAGGAGCAAATGAGCAGTACTTC
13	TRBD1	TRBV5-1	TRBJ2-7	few	CASSWGTGYEQYF	TGCGCCAGCAGCTGGGGGACAGGCTACGAGCAGTACTTC
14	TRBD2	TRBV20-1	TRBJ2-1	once	CSARSLAAINEQFF	TGCAGTGCGCGGAGCCTAGCGGCGATCAATGAGCAGTTCTTC
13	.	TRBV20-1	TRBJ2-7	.	CSASTRTSYEQYF	TGCAGTGCTAGTACTAGGACTTCCTACGAGCAGTACTTC
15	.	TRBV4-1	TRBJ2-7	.	CASSSLTGGAYEQYF	TGCGCCAGCAGCTCCCTAACAGGAGGTGCGTACGAGCAGTACTTC
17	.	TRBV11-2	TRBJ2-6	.	CASSLGQQGPGANVLTF	TGTGCCAGCAGCTTAGGACAACAGGGCCCTGGGGCCAACGTCCTGACTTTC
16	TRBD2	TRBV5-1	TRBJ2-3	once	CASSWRASGSPGTQYF	TGCGCCAGCAGCTGGAGGGCTAGCGGGAGCCCAGGTACGCAGTATTTT
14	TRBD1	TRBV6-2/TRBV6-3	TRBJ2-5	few	CASSYSGTEETQYF	TGTGCCAGCAGTTACTCGGGGACAGAAGAGACCCAGTACTTC
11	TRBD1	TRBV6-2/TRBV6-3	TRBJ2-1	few	CASGQVNEQFF	TGTGCCAGCGGACAGGTAAATGAGCAGTTCTTC
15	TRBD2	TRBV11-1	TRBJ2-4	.	CASSFGSGSGWEQYF	TGTGCCAGCAGCTTTGGTAGCGGGAGTGGATGGGAGCAGTACTTC
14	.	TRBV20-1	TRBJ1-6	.	CSARPVRGGSPLHF	TGCAGTGCTAGGCCCGTCAGGGGAGGATCACCCCTCCACTTT
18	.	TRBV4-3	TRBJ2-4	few	CASSQDYFVQGAKNIQYF	TGCGCCAGCAGCCAAGATTACTTTGTTCAGGGAGCCAAAAACATTCAGTACTTC
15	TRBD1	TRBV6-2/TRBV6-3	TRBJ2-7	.	CASSYLGTGPYEQYF	TGTGCCAGCAGTTACCTAGGGACAGGTCCCTACGAGCAGTACTTC
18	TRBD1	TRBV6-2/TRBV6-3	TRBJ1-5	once	CASSYSIPTGQPYQPQHF	TGTGCCAGCAGTTACAGTATACCCACGGGACAGCCTTATCAGCCCCAGCATTTT
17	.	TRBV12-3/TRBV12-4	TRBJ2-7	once	CASSFQRTPGMAYEQYF	TGTGCCAGCAGTTTTCAACGGACCCCTGGGATGGCCTACGAGCAGTACTTC
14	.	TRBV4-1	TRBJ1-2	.	CASSQDRGHGGYTF	TGCGCCAGCAGCCAAGATCGGGGGCACGGAGGCTACACCTTC
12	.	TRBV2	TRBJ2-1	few	CASSEGAYEQFF	TGTGCCAGCAGTGAGGGGGCATATGAGCAGTTCTTC